This entry is about one T cell receptor beta chain. The table lists this clone with a count of one. Its antigen is not yet known. No base qualities exist here, and no much larger clone lies one base off it. Inclusive of the bounding cysteine and phenylalanine, the CDR3 is 13 residues long. Only the CDR3 DNA is retained, 39 bases long and in frame from the first base. Relative to germline, V is missing 3 bases and J is missing 3 bases, with 2 bases of the junction outside any gene match. CDR1 and CDR2 are read off the germline V gene (reference sequence) as LNHDA and SQIVND. The data originate from a study of control samples from healthy donors and cancer patients (dated by TCRdb to 2020 to 2021). Library preparation used the immunoSEQ multiplex PCR assay. Held by TCRdb, this immuneACCESS table contains in-frame sequences only and omits some clones. Under half of the omission traces to an unresolved V gene where checked; the cause of the rest is unknown. For this sample the table gives tens of thousands of clones, of which approximately 84% were detected only once. The top ten clonotypes cover under 40% of the sample.

Material: PBMCs. The TCR originated in a man in his 70s with lung cancer. This chain joins TRBV19 to TRBJ2-7; TRBD1 lines up with 7 middle nucleotides. The CDR3 is CASSIGQDYEQYF. The sequenced DNA is TGTGCCAGTAGTATCGGACAGGACTACGAGCAGTACTTC. Beyond the CDR3, the reference TRBV19 and TRBJ2-7 genes provide the residues; the full variable domain reads: DGGITQSPKYLFRKEGQNVTLSCEQNLNHDAMYWYRQDPGQGLRLIYYSQIVNDFQKGDIAEGYSVSREKKESFPLTVTSAQKNPTAFYLCASSIGQDYEQYFGPGTRLTVT.